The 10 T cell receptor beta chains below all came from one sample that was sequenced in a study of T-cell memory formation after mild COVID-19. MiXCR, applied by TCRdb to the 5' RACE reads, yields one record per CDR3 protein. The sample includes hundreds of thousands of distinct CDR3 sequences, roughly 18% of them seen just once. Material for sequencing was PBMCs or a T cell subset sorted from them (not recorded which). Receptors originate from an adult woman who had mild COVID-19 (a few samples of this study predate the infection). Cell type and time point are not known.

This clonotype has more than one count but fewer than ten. CDR3 in amino acids: CASSFPRSGRSTDTQYF. The CDR3 DNA sequence: TGTGCCAGCAGCTTCCCCCGTAGCGGGAGGAGCACAGATACGCAGTATTTT. The chain has TRBV7-2 and TRBJ2-3, with 10 bases aligning to TRBD2. V trimming: 3 bases; J trimming: 0 bases; junction bases outside the gene matches: 6. The V gene's germline CDR1 is SGHTA and CDR2 FQGNSA. The CDR3 has 17 amino acids.

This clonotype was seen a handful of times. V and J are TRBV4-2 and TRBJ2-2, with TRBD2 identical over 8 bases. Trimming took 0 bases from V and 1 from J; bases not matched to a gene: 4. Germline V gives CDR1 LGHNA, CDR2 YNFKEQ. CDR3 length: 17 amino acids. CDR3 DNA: TGTGCCAGCAGCCAAGACGGGAGCGGGGGGAACACCGGGGAGCTGTTTTTT. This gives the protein CASSQDGSGGNTGELFF.

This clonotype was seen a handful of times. Here the CDR3 reads CASSLAGGGLRTDTQYF. In DNA form, the CDR3 reads TGCGCCAGCAGCTTGGCGGGGGGCGGCCTACGCACAGATACGCAGTATTTT. This sequence joins TRBV5-1 and TRBJ2-3, with a weak D call TRBD2 (7 bases). CDR3 size: 17 residues. In germline, CDR1 is SGHRS, CDR2 YFSETQ. The V end was cut by 0 bases, the J end by 1 base, with 15 bases between.

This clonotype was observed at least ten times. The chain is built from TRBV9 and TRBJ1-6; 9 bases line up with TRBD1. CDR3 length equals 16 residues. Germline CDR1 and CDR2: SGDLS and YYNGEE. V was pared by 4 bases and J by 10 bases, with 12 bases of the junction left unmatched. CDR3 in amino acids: CASSPRSGQGASPLHF. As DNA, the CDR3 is TGTGCCAGCAGCCCCAGATCGGGACAGGGAGCGTCACCCCTCCACTTT.

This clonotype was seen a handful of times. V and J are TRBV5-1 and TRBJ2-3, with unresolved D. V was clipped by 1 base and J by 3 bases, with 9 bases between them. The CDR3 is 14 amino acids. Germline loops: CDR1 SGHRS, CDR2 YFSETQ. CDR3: CASSLRVVTDTQYF. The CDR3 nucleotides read TGCGCCAGCAGCTTGCGGGTCGTAACAGATACGCAGTATTTT.

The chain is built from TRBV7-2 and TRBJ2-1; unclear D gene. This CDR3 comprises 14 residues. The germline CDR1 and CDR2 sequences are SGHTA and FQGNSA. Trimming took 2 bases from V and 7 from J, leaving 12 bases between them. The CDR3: CASSLLDILNEQFF. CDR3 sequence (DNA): TGTGCCAGCAGCTTATTAGACATCCTTAATGAGCAGTTCTTC.

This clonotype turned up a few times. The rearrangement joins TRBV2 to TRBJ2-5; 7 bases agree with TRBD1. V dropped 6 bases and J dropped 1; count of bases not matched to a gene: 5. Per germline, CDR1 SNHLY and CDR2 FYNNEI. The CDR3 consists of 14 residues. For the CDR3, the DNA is TGTGCCAGCAGGGTACAGGGGATCCAAGAGACCCAGTACTTC. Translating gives CASRVQGIQETQYF.

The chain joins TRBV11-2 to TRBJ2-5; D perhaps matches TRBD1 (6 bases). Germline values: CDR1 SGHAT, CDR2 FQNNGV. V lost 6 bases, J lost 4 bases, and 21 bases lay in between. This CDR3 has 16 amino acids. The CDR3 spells CASRSPGDRRRETQYF. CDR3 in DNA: TGTGCCAGCAGATCCCCAGGGGATCGAAGGCGAGAGACCCAGTACTTC.

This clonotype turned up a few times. The CDR3: CASSLHYRDPGGAFF. The CDR3 nucleotides are TGTGCCAGCAGCTTGCATTACCGGGACCCCGGAGGGGCTTTCTTT. This sequence joins TRBV7-2 and TRBJ1-1, with D perhaps matching TRBD1 (5 bases). This CDR3 has 15 amino acids. Trimming left V 3 bases short and J 11 bases short, with 22 bases between. The germline V gene has CDR1 SGHTA and CDR2 FQGNSA.

CDR3 loop: CASANRGGTYEQYF. The CDR3 DNA follows: TGTGCCAGCGCGAACAGGGGGGGTACCTACGAGCAGTACTTC. This rearrangement joins TRBV11-3 to TRBJ2-7, with TRBD1 as a possible D gene (8 bases). Trimming cost V 8 bases and J 2 bases, with 16 bases left between them. CDR3 length: 14 amino acids. The germline CDR1 and CDR2 sequences are SGHNT and YENEEA.